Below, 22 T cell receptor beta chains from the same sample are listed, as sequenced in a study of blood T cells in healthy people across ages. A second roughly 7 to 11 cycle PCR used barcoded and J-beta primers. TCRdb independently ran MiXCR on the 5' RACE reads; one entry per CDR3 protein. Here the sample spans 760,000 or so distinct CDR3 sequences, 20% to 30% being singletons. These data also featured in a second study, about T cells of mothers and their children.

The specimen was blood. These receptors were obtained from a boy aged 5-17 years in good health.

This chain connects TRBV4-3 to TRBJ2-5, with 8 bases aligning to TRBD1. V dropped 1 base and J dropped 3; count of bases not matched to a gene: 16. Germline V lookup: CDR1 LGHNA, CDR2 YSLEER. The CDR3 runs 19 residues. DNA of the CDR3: TGCGCCAGCAGCCAAGTTAGGACAGGGCTGAGCCTCGATAAAGAGACCCAGTACTTC. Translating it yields CASSQVRTGLSLDKETQYF.

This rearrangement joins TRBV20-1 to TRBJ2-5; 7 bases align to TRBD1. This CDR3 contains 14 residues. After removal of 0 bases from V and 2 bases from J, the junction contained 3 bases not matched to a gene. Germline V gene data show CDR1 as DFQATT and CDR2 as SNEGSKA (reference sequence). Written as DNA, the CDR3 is TGCAGTGCTAGAGATCGGACAGGACAAGAGACCCAGTACTTC. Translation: CSARDRTGQETQYF.

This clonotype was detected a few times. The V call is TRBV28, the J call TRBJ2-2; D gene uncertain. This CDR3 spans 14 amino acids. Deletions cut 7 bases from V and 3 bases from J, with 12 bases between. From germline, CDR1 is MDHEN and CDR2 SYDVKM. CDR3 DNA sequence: TGTGCCAGCACCCACGAACATTACACCGGGGAGCTGTTTTTT. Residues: CASTHEHYTGELFF.

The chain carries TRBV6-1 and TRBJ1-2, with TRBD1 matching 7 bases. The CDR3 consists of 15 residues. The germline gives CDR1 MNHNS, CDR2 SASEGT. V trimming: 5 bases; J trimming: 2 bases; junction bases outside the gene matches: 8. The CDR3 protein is CASSNTGTANYGYTF. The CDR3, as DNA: TGTGCCAGCAGTAATACCGGGACAGCCAACTATGGCTACACCTTC.

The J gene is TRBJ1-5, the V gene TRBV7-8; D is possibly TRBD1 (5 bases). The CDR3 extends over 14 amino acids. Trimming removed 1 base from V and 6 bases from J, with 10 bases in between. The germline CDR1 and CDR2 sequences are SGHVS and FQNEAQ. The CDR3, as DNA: TGTGCCAGCAGCTTAGATGGGGGGGGTCAGCCCCAGCATTTT. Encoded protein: CASSLDGGGQPQHF.

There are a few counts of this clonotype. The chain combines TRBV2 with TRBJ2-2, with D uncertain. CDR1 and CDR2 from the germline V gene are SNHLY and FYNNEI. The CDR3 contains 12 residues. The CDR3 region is CASQPPAGELFF. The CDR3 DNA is TGTGCTAGTCAACCTCCGGCCGGGGAGCTGTTTTTT.

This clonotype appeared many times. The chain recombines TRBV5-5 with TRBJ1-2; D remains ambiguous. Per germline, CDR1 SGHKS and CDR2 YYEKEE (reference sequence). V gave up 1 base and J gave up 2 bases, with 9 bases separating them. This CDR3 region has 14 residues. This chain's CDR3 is CASSLLLQNYGYTF. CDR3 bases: TGTGCCAGCAGCTTGCTCTTACAGAACTATGGCTACACCTTC.

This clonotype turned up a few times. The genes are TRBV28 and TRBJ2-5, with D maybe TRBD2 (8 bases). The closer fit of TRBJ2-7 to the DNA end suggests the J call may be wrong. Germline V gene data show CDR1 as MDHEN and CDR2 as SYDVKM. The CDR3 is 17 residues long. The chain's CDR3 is CASSSLTGVSGNYEQYF. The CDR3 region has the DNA TGTGCCAGCAGTTCGTTAACAGGGGTTAGCGGGAACTACGAGCAGTACTTC.

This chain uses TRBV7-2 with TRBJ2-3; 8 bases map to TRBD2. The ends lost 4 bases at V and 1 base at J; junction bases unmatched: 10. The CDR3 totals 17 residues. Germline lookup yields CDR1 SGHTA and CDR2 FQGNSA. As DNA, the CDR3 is TGTGCCAGCAGCTCGACGCGAGCGGGGGTGGGCACAGATACGCAGTATTTT. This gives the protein CASSSTRAGVGTDTQYF.

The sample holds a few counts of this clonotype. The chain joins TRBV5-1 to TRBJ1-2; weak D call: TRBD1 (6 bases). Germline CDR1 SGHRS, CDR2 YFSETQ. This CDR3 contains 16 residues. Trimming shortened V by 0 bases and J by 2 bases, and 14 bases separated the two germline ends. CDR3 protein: CASSLGGRGRNYGYTF. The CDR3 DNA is TGCGCCAGCAGCTTGGGGGGCAGGGGAAGAAACTATGGCTACACCTTC.

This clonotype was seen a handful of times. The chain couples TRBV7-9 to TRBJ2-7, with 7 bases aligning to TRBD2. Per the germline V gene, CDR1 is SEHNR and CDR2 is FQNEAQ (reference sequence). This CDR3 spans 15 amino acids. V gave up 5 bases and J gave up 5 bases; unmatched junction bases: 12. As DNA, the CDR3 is TGTGCCAGCAGCACCCTTGCGGGGGACTTCCACGAGCAGTACTTC. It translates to CASSTLAGDFHEQYF.

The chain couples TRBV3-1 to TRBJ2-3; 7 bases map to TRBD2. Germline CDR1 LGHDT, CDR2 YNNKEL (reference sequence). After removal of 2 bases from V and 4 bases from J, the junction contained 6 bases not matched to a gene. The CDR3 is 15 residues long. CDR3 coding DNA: TGTGCCAGCAGCCAACGAGGGAGGGCCGCAGATACGCAGTATTTT. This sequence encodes CASSQRGRAADTQYF.

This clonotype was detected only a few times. This CDR3 reads CASSSRATDMNTEAFF. The CDR3 DNA follows: TGTGCCAGCAGTTCCCGCGCGACGGATATGAACACTGAAGCTTTCTTT. The chain recombines TRBV12-3 or TRBV12-4 with TRBJ1-1; D gene unclear. The CDR3 runs 16 residues. The V end was cut by 4 bases, the J end by 0 bases, with 15 bases between.

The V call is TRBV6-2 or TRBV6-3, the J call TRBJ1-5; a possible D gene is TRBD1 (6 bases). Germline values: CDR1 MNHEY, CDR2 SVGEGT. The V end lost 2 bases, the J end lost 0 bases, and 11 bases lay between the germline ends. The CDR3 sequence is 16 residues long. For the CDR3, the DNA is TGTGCCAGCAGTTACGGTCAGGGGTATAGCAATCAGCCCCAGCATTTT. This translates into CASSYGQGYSNQPQHF.

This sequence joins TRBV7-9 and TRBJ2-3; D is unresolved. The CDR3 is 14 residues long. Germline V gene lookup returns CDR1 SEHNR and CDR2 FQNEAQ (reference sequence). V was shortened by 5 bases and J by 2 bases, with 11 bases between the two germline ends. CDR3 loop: CASSPIWDTDTQYF. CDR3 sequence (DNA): TGTGCCAGCAGCCCCATTTGGGACACAGATACGCAGTATTTT.

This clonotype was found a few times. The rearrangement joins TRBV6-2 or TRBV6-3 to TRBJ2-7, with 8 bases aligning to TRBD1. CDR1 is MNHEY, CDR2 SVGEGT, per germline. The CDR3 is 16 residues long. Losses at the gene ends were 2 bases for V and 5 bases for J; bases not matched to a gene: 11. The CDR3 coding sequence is TGTGCCAGCAGTTACGTGGTAGGACAGGGATCCCACGAGCAGTACTTC. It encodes CASSYVVGQGSHEQYF.

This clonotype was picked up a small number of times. The CDR3 sequence: CSVTVVYQETQYF. For the CDR3, the DNA is TGCAGCGTGACAGTAGTCTACCAAGAGACCCAGTACTTC. This chain joins TRBV29-1 and TRBJ2-5; possible D gene TRBD1, 5 bases. The CDR3 sequence is 13 residues long. The V end lost 6 bases, the J end lost 0 bases, and 11 bases lay between the germline ends. Germline CDR1 and CDR2: SQVTM and ANQGSEA.

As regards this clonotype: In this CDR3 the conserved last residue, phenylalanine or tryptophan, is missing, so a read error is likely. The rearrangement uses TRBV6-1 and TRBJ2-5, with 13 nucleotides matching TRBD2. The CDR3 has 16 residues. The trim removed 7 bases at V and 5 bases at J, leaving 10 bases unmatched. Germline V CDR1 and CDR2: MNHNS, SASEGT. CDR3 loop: CASKAGTSGIAETQYV. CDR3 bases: TGTGCCAGCAAAGCCGGGACTAGCGGGATTGCGGAGACCCAGTACGTC.

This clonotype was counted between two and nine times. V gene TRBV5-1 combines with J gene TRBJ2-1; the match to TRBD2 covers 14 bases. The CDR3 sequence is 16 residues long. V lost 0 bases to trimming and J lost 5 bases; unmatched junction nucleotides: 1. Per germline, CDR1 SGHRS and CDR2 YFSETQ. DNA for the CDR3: TGCGCCAGCAGCTTGGGGGGACTAGCGGGAGACAATGAGCAGTTCTTC. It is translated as CASSLGGLAGDNEQFF.

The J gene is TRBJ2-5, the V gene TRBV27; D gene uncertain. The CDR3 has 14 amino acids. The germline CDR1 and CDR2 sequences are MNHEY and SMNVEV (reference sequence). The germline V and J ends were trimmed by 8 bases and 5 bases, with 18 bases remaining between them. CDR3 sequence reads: CASSPVSLGETQYF. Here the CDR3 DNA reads TGTGCCAGCTCACCGGTGTCCCTAGGGGAGACCCAGTACTTC.

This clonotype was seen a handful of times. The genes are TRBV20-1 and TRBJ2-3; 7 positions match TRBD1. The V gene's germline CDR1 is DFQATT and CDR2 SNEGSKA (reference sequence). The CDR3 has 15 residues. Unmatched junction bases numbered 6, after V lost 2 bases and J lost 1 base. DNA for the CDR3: TGCAGTGCTAGATCGACAGGGTGGGGCACAGATACGCAGTATTTT. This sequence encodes CSARSTGWGTDTQYF.

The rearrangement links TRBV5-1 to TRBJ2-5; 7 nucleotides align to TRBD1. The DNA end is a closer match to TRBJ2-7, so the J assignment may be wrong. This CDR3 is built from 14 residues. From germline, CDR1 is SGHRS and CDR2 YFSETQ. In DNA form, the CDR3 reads TGCGCCAGCAGCCCTAAGACAGGGCCCTACGAGCAGTACTTC. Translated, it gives CASSPKTGPYEQYF.